The clone carrying this T cell receptor beta chain was observed at least ten times. Its matching antigen is unknown. This record belongs to a study of spatial heterogeneity in lung cancer. Time point meaning: sample taken at primary tumor resection. Unsorted whole RNA from tumor, nontumor lung or frozen PBMC underwent sequencing. TCRdb called the 5' RACE reads again in MiXCR, with one record for every CDR3 protein. Found here are 20,000 to 30,000 distinct CDR3 sequences, roughly 10% of them singletons; the top ten hold roughly 7.4%. Study-level findings and limits: Of tumor T cells, an estimated coverage of roughly 7% was reached for alpha chains and approximately 14% for beta chains. Counts that tracked tumor mutation counts were those of expanded intratumoral alpha and beta TCRs.

Germline V gene lookup returns CDR1 SGHTA and CDR2 FQGNSA. There are 13 residues in the CDR3. The ends were cut back, 1 base at V and 5 bases at J, with 8 bases in the middle. Sequencing used lung tumor tissue, obtained at surgery. V gene TRBV7-2 combines with J gene TRBJ2-5; D is unclear. This receptor was obtained from a male donor with early-stage non-small cell lung cancer. The CDR3 nucleotides are TGTGCCAGCAGCTTAGTGGGTCGGGAGACCCAGTACTTC. Amino acids: CASSLVGRETQYF.